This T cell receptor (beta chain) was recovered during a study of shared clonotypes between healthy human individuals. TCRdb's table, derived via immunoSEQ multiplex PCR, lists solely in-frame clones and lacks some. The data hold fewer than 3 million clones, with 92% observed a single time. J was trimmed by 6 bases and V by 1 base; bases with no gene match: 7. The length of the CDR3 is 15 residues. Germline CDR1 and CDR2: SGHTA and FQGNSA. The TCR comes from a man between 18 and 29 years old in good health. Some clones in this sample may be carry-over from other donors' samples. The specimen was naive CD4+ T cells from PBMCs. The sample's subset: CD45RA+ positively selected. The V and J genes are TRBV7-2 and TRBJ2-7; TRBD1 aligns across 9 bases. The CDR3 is CASSLGTLGQGEQYF. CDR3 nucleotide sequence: TGTGCCAGCAGCTTAGGAACCCTGGGACAGGGCGAGCAGTACTTC.